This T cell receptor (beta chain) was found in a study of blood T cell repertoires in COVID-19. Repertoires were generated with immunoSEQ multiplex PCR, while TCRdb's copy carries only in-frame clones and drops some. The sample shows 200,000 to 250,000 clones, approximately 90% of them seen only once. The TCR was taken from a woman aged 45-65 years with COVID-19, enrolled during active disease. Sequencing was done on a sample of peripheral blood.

The CDR3 region is CASSLAGGSTYEQYF. CDR3 nucleotide sequence: TGTGCCAGCAGCTTAGCGGGGGGGTCGACCTACGAGCAGTACTTC. The rearrangement links TRBV7-2 to TRBJ2-7; TRBD2 matches at 7 bases. Germline assignment: CDR1 SGHTA and CDR2 FQGNSA. The CDR3 contains 15 residues. V was clipped by 0 bases and J by 2 bases; unmatched bases: 4. The variable domain in full, with the rest retrieved from reference TRBV7-2 and TRBJ2-7, is GAGVSQSPSNKVTEKGKDVELRCDPISGHTALYWYRQSLGQGLEFLIYFQGNSAPDKSGLPSDRFSAERTGGSVSTLTIQRTQQEDSAVYLCASSLAGGSTYEQYFGPGTRLTVT.